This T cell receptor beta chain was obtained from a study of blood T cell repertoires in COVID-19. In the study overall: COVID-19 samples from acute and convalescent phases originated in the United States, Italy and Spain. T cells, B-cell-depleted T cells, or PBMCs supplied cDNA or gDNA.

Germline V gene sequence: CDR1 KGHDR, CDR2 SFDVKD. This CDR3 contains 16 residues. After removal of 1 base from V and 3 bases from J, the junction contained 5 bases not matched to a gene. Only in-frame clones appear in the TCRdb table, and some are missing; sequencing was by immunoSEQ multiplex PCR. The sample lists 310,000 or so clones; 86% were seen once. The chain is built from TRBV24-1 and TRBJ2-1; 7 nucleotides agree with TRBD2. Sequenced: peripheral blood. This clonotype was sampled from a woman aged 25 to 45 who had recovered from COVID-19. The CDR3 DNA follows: TGTGCCACCAGTGATTTTTCTCGCGGGAGCTACAATGAGCAGTTCTTC. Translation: CATSDFSRGSYNEQFF.